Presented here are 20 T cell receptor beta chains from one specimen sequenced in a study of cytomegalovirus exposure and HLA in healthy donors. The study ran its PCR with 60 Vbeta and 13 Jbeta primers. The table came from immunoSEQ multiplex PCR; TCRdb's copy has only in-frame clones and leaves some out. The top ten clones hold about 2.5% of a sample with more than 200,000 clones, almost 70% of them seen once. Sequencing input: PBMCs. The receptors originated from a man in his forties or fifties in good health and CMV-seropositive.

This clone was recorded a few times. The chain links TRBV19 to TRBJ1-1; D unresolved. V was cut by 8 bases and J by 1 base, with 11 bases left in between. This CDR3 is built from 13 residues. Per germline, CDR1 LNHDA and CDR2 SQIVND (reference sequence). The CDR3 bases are TGTGCCAGTCAGGTTTCCCAGAACACTGAAGCTTTCTTT. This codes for CASQVSQNTEAFF.

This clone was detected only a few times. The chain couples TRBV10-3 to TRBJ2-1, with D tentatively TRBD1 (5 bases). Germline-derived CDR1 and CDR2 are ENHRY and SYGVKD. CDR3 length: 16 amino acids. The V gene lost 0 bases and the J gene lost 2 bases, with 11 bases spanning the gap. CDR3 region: CAISESTAGTYNEQFF. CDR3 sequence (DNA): TGTGCCATCAGTGAGTCGACGGCAGGGACCTACAATGAGCAGTTCTTC.

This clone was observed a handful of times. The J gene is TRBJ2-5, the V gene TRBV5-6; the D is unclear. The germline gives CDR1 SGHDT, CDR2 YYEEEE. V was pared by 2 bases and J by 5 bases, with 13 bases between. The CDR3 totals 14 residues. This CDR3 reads CASSLRHIVETQYF. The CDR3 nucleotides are TGTGCCAGCAGCTTAAGACATATTGTGGAGACCCAGTACTTC. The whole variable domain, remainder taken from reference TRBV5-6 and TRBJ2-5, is DAGVTQSPTHLIKTRGQQVTLRCSPKSGHDTVSWYQQALGQGPQFIFQYYEEEERQRGNFPDRFSGHQFPNYSSELNVNALLLGDSALYLCASSLRHIVETQYFGPGTRLLVL.

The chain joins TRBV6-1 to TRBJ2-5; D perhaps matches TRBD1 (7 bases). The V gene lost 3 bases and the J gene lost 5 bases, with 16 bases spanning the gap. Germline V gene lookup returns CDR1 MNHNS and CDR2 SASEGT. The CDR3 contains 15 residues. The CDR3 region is CASSEGAGQWETQYF. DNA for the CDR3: TGTGCCAGCAGTGAGGGGGCGGGACAGTGGGAGACCCAGTACTTC.

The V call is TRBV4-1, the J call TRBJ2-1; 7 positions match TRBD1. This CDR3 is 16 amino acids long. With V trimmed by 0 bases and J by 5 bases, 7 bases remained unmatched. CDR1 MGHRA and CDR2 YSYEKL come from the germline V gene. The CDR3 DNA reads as TGCGCCAGCAGCCAAGAGCCGGGACAGTTTAACAATGAGCAGTTCTTC. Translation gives CASSQEPGQFNNEQFF.

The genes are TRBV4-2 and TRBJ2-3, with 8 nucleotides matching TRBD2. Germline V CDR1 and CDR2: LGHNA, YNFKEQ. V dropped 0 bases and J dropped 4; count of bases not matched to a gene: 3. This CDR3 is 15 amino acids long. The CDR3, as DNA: TGTGCCAGCAGCCAAGAAGCGGGGGAGGCAGATACGCAGTATTTT. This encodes CASSQEAGEADTQYF.

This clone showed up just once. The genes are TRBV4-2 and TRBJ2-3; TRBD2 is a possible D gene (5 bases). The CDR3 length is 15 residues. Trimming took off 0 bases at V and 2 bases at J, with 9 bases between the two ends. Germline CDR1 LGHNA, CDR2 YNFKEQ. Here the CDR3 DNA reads TGTGCCAGCAGCCAAGAGAGACTAACCACAGATACGCAGTATTTT. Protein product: CASSQERLTTDTQYF.

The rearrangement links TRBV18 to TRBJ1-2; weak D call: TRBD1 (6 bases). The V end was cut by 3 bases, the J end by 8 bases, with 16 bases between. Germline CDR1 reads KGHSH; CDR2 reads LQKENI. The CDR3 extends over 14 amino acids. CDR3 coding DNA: TGTGCCAGCTCACCCGGGACAAAAGGGGGAGGCTACACCTTC. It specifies CASSPGTKGGGYTF. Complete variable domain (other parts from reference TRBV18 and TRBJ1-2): NAGVMQNPRHLVRRRGQEARLRCSPMKGHSHVYWYRQLPEEGLKFMVYLQKENIIDESGMPKERFSAEFPKEGPSILRIQQVVRGDSAAYFCASSPGTKGGGYTFGSGTRLTVV.

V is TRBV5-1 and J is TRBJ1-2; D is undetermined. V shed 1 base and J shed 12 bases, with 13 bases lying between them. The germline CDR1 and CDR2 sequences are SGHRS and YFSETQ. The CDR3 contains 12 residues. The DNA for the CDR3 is TGCGCCAGCAGCTTGTGGATAGGGAGCCACACCTTC. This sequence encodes CASSLWIGSHTF.

CDR3 in DNA: TGCGCCAGCAGCCCGGGACAGGAGTACATGGGCGAGCAGTACTTC. It translates to CASSPGQEYMGEQYF. This chain links TRBV4-1 with TRBJ2-7; 8 bases map to TRBD1. Per the germline V gene, CDR1 is MGHRA and CDR2 is YSYEKL. The CDR3 sequence is 15 residues long. V shed 4 bases, J shed 6 bases, and the junction held 11 bases outside the gene matches.

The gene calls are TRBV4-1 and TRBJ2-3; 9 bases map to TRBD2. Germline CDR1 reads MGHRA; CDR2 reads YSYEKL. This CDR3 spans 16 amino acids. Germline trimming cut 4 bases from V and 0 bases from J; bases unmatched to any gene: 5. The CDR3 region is CASSLLAGTSTDTQYF. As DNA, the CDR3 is TGCGCCAGCAGCCTTCTAGCGGGGACTAGCACAGATACGCAGTATTTT.

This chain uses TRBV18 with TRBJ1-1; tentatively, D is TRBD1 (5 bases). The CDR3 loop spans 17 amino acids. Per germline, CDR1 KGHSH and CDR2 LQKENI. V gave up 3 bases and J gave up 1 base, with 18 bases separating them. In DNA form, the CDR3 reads TGTGCCAGCTCACCTCAGACACTCCGGGGGGGGAACACTGAAGCTTTCTTT. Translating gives CASSPQTLRGGNTEAFF.

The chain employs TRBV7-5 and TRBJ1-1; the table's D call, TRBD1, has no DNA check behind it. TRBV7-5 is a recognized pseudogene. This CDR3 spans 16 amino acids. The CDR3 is CVRSYRDTGVNTEAFF. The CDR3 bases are TGTGTCAGAAGCTACCGGGACACAGGGGTGAACACTGAAGCTTTCTTT.

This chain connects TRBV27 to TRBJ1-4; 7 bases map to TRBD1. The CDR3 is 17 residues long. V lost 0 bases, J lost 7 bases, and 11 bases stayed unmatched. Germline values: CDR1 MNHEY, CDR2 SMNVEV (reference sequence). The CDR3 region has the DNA TGTGCCAGCAGTTTATCGCTTAAGGGGGCGGTATTTGAAAAACTGTTTTTT. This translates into CASSLSLKGAVFEKLFF.

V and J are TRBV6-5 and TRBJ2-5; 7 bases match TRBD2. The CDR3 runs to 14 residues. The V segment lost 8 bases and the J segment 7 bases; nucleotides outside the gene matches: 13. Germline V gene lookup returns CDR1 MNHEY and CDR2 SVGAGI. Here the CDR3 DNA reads TGTGCCAGCTACTTGGGGGGGGATCGGGGGACCCAGTACTTC. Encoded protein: CASYLGGDRGTQYF.

The CDR3 spells CASTDPGLAGEEQYF. In DNA, the CDR3 is TGCGCCAGCACCGATCCGGGACTAGCGGGGGAGGAGCAGTACTTC. V and J are TRBV5-1 and TRBJ2-7; 14 nucleotides align to TRBD2. The germline gives CDR1 SGHRS, CDR2 YFSETQ. The CDR3 is 15 amino acids. V shed 6 bases and J 7 bases; nucleotides not matched to a gene: 9.

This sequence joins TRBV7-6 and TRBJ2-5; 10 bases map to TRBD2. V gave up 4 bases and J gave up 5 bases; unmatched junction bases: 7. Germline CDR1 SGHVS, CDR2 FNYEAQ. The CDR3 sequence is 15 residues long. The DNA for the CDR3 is TGTGCCAGCAGCTCACGACTAGCGGGTACGGAGACCCAGTACTTC. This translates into CASSSRLAGTETQYF.

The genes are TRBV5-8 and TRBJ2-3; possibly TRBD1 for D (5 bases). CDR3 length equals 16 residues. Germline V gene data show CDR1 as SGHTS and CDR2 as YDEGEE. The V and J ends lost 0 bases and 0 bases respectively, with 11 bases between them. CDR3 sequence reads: CASSLGRRQSTDTQYF. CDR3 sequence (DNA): TGTGCCAGCAGCTTGGGTCGAAGACAGAGCACAGATACGCAGTATTTT.

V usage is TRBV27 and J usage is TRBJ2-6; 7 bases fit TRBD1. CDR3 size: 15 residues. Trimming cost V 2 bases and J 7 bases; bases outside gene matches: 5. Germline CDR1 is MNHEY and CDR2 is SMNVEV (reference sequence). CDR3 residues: CASSLRTGGANVLTF. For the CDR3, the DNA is TGTGCCAGCAGTTTACGGACAGGTGGTGCCAACGTCCTGACTTTC.

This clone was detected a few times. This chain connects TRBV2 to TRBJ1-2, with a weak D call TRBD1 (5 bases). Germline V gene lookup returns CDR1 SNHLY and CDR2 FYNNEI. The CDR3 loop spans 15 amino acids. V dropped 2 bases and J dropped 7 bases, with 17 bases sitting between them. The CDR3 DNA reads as TGTGCCAGCAGTGAAAGCCAGGGAGGTTTTAGTGGCTACACCTTC. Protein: CASSESQGGFSGYTF.